The 22 T cell receptor beta chains listed next were all sequenced from one sample in a study of T cells in Graves' hyperthyroidism and ophthalmopathy. Amplification targeted TCR beta CDR3 regions from RNA transcripts. Using the HTBI primer set, a first-round RT-PCR was run on the TCR CDR3. TCRdb independently ran MiXCR on the multiplex PCR reads; one entry per CDR3 protein. This table holds approximately 640,000 distinct CDR3 sequences, around a sixth found once. Specimen: blood. The source of these receptors is a man aged 50-59 years with Graves' hyperthyroidism.

This clonotype came up a few times. The chain recombines TRBV9 with TRBJ2-5; D perhaps matches TRBD1 (7 bases). Germline assignment: CDR1 SGDLS and CDR2 YYNGEE. Trimming shortened V by 3 bases and J by 1 base, and 16 bases separated the two germline ends. The CDR3 has 16 amino acids. The CDR3 loop reads CASSAQGTVSQETQYF. The DNA for the CDR3 is TGTGCCAGCAGCGCACAGGGGACTGTTAGCCAAGAGACCCAGTACTTC.

This clonotype was seen ten or more times. The genes are TRBV5-1 and TRBJ1-1; 8 bases map to TRBD1. The junction had 6 bases not matched to a gene; V was cut back by 0 bases and J by 5 bases. The CDR3 contains 15 residues. CDR1 is SGHRS and CDR2 is YFSETQ in the germline V gene. The DNA of the CDR3 is TGCGCCAGCAGCTTGGGCACAGGGGGACGGACTGAAGCTTTCTTT. Translation gives CASSLGTGGRTEAFF.

In this sample, this clonotype turned up a few times. V is TRBV20-1 and J is TRBJ1-1; 12 bases align to TRBD1. This CDR3 has 17 amino acids. Losses at the gene ends were 5 bases for V and 3 bases for J; bases not matched to a gene: 13. CDR1 and CDR2 (germline): DFQATT, SNEGSKA (reference sequence). For the CDR3, the DNA is TGCAGTGCTCCCGGGACAGGGGGCGCGAGGGTGTACACTGAAGCTTTCTTT. It is translated as CSAPGTGGARVYTEAFF.

The rearrangement links TRBV30 to TRBJ1-5; perhaps TRBD1 as D (6 bases). This CDR3 has 15 amino acids. The V and J ends lost 1 base and 2 bases respectively, with 12 bases between them. The germline CDR1 and CDR2 sequences are GTSNPN and SVGIG (reference sequence). CDR3 bases: TGTGCCTGGAGTGGGGGGACAACGGGCAATCAGCCCCAGCATTTT. Encoded protein: CAWSGGTTGNQPQHF.

This clonotype was counted only a few times. The DNA of the CDR3 is TGTGCCAGCAGCCCTCAAAAGTCCATCCCGGGAAGGGGCTACACCTTC. The encoded protein is CASSPQKSIPGRGYTF. V usage is TRBV16 and J usage is TRBJ1-2, with no clear D. The V and J ends lost 4 bases and 8 bases respectively, with 23 bases between them. CDR3 length: 16 residues. Germline assignment: CDR1 KGHSY and CDR2 FQNENV.

In its sample, this clonotype was seen a few times. The chain links TRBV20-1 to TRBJ2-1; D possibly corresponds to TRBD2 (5 bases). Germline CDR1 reads DFQATT; CDR2 reads SNEGSKA (reference sequence). Trimming pared 2 bases from V and 5 bases from J, leaving 13 bases between. The CDR3 consists of 14 residues. CDR3 protein: CSARRDYFNNEQFF. The DNA of the CDR3 is TGCAGTGCTAGACGAGACTATTTTAACAATGAGCAGTTCTTC.

This clonotype was detected many times. The chain has TRBV28 and TRBJ1-2; 7 positions agree with TRBD1. The CDR3 consists of 13 residues. Germline CDR1 MDHEN, CDR2 SYDVKM. J gave up 8 bases and V 4 bases, and 7 bases lay outside the gene matches. CDR3 residues: CASSSQGFRGYTF. CDR3 DNA sequence: TGTGCCAGCAGTTCACAGGGGTTTCGAGGCTACACCTTC.

With respect to this clonotype: A much larger clone sits a single nucleotide away, making a read error possible. The chain recombines TRBV5-1 with TRBJ2-7; 8 nucleotides align to TRBD2. Germline CDR1 is SGHRS and CDR2 is YFSETQ. The CDR3 extends over 15 amino acids. V gave up 0 bases and J gave up 3 bases; unmatched junction bases: 5. Here the CDR3 reads CASSLVPAGDYEQYF. DNA for the CDR3: TGCGCCAGCAGCTTGGTCCCAGCGGGGGACTACGAGCAGTACTTC.

The chain joins TRBV7-9 to TRBJ2-3; no definite D call. There are 14 residues in the CDR3. The germline V and J ends were trimmed by 4 bases and 0 bases, with 8 bases remaining between them. Germline values: CDR1 SEHNR, CDR2 FQNEAQ (reference sequence). This CDR3 reads CASSSDGSTDTQYF. The CDR3 bases are TGTGCCAGCAGCTCGGACGGCAGCACAGATACGCAGTATTTT.

The J gene is TRBJ1-2, the V gene TRBV10-3; D gene unclear. Germline loops: CDR1 ENHRY, CDR2 SYGVKD. This CDR3 region has 15 residues. V was clipped by 0 bases and J by 1 base, with 9 bases between them. The DNA of the CDR3 is TGTGCCATCAGTGAGTCCACGGACCTTAACTATGGCTACACCTTC. Translation gives CAISESTDLNYGYTF.

This rearrangement joins TRBV28 to TRBJ2-3, with 8 positions matching TRBD2. This CDR3 is built from 15 residues. Unmatched junction bases numbered 8, after V lost 3 bases and J lost 6 bases. The germline CDR1 and CDR2 sequences are MDHEN and SYDVKM. The CDR3, as DNA: TGTGCCAGCAGTTTCCCCAGCGGGAGACTGGATACGCAGTATTTT. It is translated as CASSFPSGRLDTQYF.

The chain uses TRBV7-2 and TRBJ2-2; D is perhaps TRBD1 (5 bases). The CDR3 spans 16 residues. CDR1 and CDR2 from the germline V gene are SGHTA and FQGNSA. Trimming cost V 2 bases and J 0 bases, with 10 bases left between them. The CDR3 DNA sequence: TGTGCCAGCAGCTTAATGAGACAGCCGAACACCGGGGAGCTGTTTTTT. Residues: CASSLMRQPNTGELFF.

The chain uses TRBV28 and TRBJ1-5; possible D gene TRBD1, 5 bases. V was clipped by 2 bases and J by 1 base, with 12 bases between them. CDR3 length: 16 residues. Germline lookup yields CDR1 MDHEN and CDR2 SYDVKM. CDR3 in DNA: TGTGCCAGCAGTTTAAGCGGACACCAGAGCAATCAGCCCCAGCATTTT. This sequence encodes CASSLSGHQSNQPQHF.

This clonotype was seen many times. The V and J genes are TRBV10-1 and TRBJ2-1; the D is unclear. There are 15 residues in the CDR3. The V gene's germline CDR1 is WNHNN and CDR2 SYGVQD (reference sequence). V was clipped by 3 bases and J by 4 bases, with 13 bases between them. The CDR3 sequence is CASSDRAWTYNEQFF. In DNA form, the CDR3 reads TGCGCCAGCAGTGACAGAGCCTGGACGTACAATGAGCAGTTCTTC.

The chain carries TRBV25-1 and TRBJ2-3; TRBD2 agrees at 9 bases. The germline CDR1 and CDR2 sequences are MGHDK and SYGVNS. This CDR3 contains 15 residues. Losses at the gene ends were 3 bases for V and 2 bases for J; bases not matched to a gene: 3. CDR3 bases: TGTGCCAGCAGTGAGCTAGCGGGGATCACAGATACGCAGTATTTT. Translating it yields CASSELAGITDTQYF.

This clonotype occurred many times. A single base separates this from a much larger clone, so it may be a read error. The genes are TRBV14 and TRBJ2-1, with TRBD1 as a possible D gene (5 bases). The CDR3 totals 11 residues. Germline lookup yields CDR1 SGHDN and CDR2 FVKESK. V lost 5 bases to trimming and J lost 8 bases, with 7 bases between them. This chain's CDR3 is CASSLGHEQFF. Written as DNA, the CDR3 is TGTGCCAGCAGCTTGGGGCATGAGCAGTTCTTC.

In its sample, this clonotype was seen many times. This sequence joins TRBV5-1 and TRBJ2-5, with 7 positions matching TRBD2. Germline V gene data show CDR1 as SGHRS and CDR2 as YFSETQ. V dropped 4 bases and J dropped 1; count of bases not matched to a gene: 7. The CDR3 has 15 amino acids. CDR3 nucleotide sequence: TGCGCCAGCAGCAGTGGGAGGGGAAGCCAAGAGACCCAGTACTTC. The encoded protein is CASSSGRGSQETQYF.

In its sample, this clonotype was seen many times. The chain is built from TRBV6-5 and TRBJ2-7; D possibly corresponds to TRBD1 (5 bases). Germline values: CDR1 MNHEY, CDR2 SVGAGI. V was shortened by 0 bases and J by 2 bases, with 11 bases between the two germline ends. The CDR3 sequence is 15 residues long. In DNA form, the CDR3 reads TGTGCCAGCAGTTACTCCCAGGGCGCGACCTACGAGCAGTACTTC. Residues: CASSYSQGATYEQYF.

Many counts were recorded for this clonotype. The chain uses TRBV6-1 and TRBJ1-6; no firm D call. The V end lost 6 bases, the J end lost 5 bases, and 17 bases lay between the germline ends. The germline gives CDR1 MNHNS, CDR2 SASEGT. The CDR3 is 16 amino acids. CDR3 in amino acids: CASSPMWSSDNSPLHF. In DNA form, the CDR3 reads TGTGCCAGCAGCCCAATGTGGAGTAGCGATAATTCACCCCTCCACTTT.

There are a few counts of this clonotype. This chain links TRBV10-3 with TRBJ2-2; D gene uncertain. This CDR3 contains 13 residues. The germline V gene has CDR1 ENHRY and CDR2 SYGVKD. The V end lost 6 bases, the J end lost 0 bases, and 5 bases lay between the germline ends. The CDR3 sequence is CAIRRSNTGELFF. The CDR3 nucleotides read TGTGCCATCAGGCGGTCGAACACCGGGGAGCTGTTTTTT.

This clonotype was detected only a few times. The V gene is TRBV4-1, the J gene TRBJ1-1; D uncertain. V shed 0 bases and J shed 6 bases, with 5 bases lying between them. The CDR3 has 12 amino acids. CDR1 is MGHRA, CDR2 YSYEKL, per germline. The CDR3 DNA reads as TGCGCCAGCAGCCAAGAGGGATCTGAAGCTTTCTTT. This gives the protein CASSQEGSEAFF.

Ten or more counts support this clonotype. The V and J genes are TRBV10-1 and TRBJ2-5; a possible D gene is TRBD2 (5 bases). The CDR3 loop spans 13 amino acids. Germline-derived CDR1 and CDR2 are WNHNN and SYGVQD (reference sequence). V was shortened by 4 bases and J by 4 bases, with 10 bases between the two germline ends. The CDR3 is CASSAGSGETQYF. CDR3 DNA sequence: TGCGCCAGCAGTGCGGGGTCCGGAGAGACCCAGTACTTC.